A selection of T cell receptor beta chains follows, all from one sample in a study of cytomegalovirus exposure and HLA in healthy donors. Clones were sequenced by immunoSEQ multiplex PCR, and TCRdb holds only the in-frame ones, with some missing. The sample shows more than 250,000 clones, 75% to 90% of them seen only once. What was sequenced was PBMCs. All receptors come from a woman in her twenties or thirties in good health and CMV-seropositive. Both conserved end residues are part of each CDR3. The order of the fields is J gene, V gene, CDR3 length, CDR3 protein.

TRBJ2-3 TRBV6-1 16 CASSASGRGGTDTQYF
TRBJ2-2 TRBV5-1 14 CASSLELITGELFF
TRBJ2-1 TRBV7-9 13 CASLDGSYNEQFF
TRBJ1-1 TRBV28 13 CASSFPGAGEAFF
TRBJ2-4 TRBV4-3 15 CASSSTTGGQNIQYF
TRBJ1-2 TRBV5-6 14 CASSAGTGLGGYTF
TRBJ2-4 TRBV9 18 CASSVETGGDLKENIQYF
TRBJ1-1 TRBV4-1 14 CASSQEKGFTEAFF
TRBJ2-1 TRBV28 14 CASSSLAGGPAQFF
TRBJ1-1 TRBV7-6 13 CASSLDQLHEAFF
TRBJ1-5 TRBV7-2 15 CASSLGQLSNQPQHF
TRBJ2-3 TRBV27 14 CASSSPRWEDTQYF
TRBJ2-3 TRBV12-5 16 CASALREDSSTDTQYF
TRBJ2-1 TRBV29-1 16 CSVEDLGGVAYNEQFF
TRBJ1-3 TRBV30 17 CAWSVSAPLSSGNTIYF
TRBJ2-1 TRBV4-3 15 CASSPGQGHYNEQFF
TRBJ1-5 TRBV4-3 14 CASSQEGLDAPQHF
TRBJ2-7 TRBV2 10 CASSAYEQYF
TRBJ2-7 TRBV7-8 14 CASSLGQSTYEQYF
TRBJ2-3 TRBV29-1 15 CSVEDPKIRTDTQYF
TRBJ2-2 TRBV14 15 CASSQVLGPRRELFF
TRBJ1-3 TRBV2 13 CASSVDSGNTIYF
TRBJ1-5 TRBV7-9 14 CASSFFMCNQPQHF
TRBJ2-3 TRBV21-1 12 CARGDSTDTQYF
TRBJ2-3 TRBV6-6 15 CASRPGLAGTDTQYF
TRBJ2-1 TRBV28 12 CASSLHNNEQFF
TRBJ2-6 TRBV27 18 CASSLSDRFGSGANVLTF
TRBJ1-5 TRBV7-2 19 CASSLGWDRAPASNQPQHF
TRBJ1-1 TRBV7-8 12 CASSRGPDEAFF
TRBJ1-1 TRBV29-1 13 CSVDRGVGTEAFF
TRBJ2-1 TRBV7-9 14 CASSSGTPHNEQFF
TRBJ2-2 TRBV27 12 CASSLRTGELFF
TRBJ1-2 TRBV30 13 CALVEGGNYGYTF
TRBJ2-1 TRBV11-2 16 CASSLVGLATTNEQFF
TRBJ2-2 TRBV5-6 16 CASSFLKRGYTGELFF
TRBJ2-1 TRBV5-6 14 CASSLRASYNEQFF
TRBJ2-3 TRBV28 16 CASSLSGGARTDTQYF
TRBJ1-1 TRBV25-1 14 CASRGQGMYTEAFF
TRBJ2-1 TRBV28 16 CASLKSGSGVYNEQFF
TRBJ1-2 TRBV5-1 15 CASSTTGGAGYGYTF
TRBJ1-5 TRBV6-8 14 CASSYGNTDQPQHF
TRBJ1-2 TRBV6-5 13 CASSYAASGGYTF
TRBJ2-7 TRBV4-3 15 CASSTGTGEAYEQYF
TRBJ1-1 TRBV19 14 CASTQQGANTEAFF
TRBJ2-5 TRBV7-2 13 CASSLGLGKTQYF
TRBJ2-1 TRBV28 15 CASSRNRNSYNEQFF
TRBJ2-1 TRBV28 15 CASSFAWTGGGEQFF
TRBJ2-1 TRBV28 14 CASSSDNIKNEQFF
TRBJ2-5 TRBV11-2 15 CASSLTALGQETQYF
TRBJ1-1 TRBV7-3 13 CASSSMTGDRAFF
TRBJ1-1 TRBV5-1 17 CASSHAPDRVANTEAFF
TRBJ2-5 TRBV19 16 CASSPGQGITQETQYF
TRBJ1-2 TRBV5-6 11 CASSRDRDYTF
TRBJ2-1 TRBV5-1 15 CASSFRPGAYNEQFF
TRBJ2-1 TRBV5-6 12 CASSRDSNEQFF
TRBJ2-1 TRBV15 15 CATREASGSYNEQFF
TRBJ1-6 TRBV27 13 CASSLLGSAPLHF
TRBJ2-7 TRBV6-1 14 CASSVGDGTYEQYF
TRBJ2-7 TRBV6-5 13 CASSHGTGNEQYF